This T cell receptor (beta chain) comes out of a study of T cells in Graves' hyperthyroidism and ophthalmopathy (dated by TCRdb to between 2018 and 2021). Background on the whole study: Peripheral blood was collected at initial diagnosis, before any treatment. To identify TCR V-J signatures that set the groups apart, the researchers used a discovery cohort of approximately 98 patients, made up of under 45 with Graves' ophthalmopathy and some 56 with stable Graves' hyperthyroidism. Prospective prediction of ophthalmopathy was tested in an independent validation cohort of 18 to 20 hyperthyroidism patients and 17 patients who later progressed to ophthalmopathy. The 95 to 100 discovery patients were divided at random into training and test sets in a 7:3 ratio. In more than five Graves' hyperthyroidism patients, the study also compared T-cell repertoires from thyroid tissue with T-cell repertoires from blood. Once sampling was done, hyperthyroidism patients were given methimazole at a starting dose of 30 mg daily, whereas ophthalmopathy patients were given high-dose intravenous methylprednisolone. The paper describes TCR Vbeta CDR3 sequencing of 130 to 150 peripheral blood samples, made up of about 41 ophthalmopathy patients, around 78 hyperthyroidism patients and roughly 17 progressor patients. What the authors observed across the whole study: During validation, the model predicted progression to ophthalmopathy a median of about 5.9 months ahead of onset, with almost 71% sensitivity and about 75% specificity. Blood samples also contained most of the expanded thyroid clonotypes (frequency above 0.001), which suggests that blood repertoires may reflect thyroid immune responses. No statistical method was used to set the sample size in advance, and investigators knew the group allocation. In cross-validation, a model built on a 13 V-J signature told ophthalmopathy apart from stable hyperthyroidism with 87.88% sensitivity and approximately 81% specificity, and in testing the same model reached 80%/75%.

The TCR beta CDR3 regions were amplified from the RNA transcripts. The first round of RT-PCR for the TCR CDR3 was performed with the HTBI primer set and the Qiagen OneStep RT-PCR kit. Libraries were constructed in a second round of multiplex PCR, after which size selection and purification were performed. Libraries were sequenced paired-end with 100 bp reads on an Illumina HiSeq2000. Per the authors' processing: SOAPnuke was used to process the raw data, throwing out any read that contained adapters or uncalled bases, had a mean Phred below 15, or lacked an exact constant-primer or identifier match. COPE v1.2.5 was used to merge the high-quality paired reads, and each unique nucleotide sequence was defined as a clonotype. Clonotypes were aligned to IMGT TRBV, TRBD and TRBJ reference segments using MiTCR v1.1. The analysis included only V-J combinations with a frequency above 0.0001, which together covered 98% to 99.2% of the repertoires. A TCS score was defined as the ratio between F50 (clonal expansion) and ExV (chaos), using BLOSUM62-based TCRdist between CDR3 peptides within each V-J. Welch's t-statistics and random forest reduced roughly 530 V-J features to 13, which were used in a naive Bayes classifier (R e1071). TCRdb trimmed public reads at Q25 via fastp, called clones via MiXCR and kept in-frame beta chains. Identical CDR3 proteins give one entry, which carries the most common genes and DNA. The V and J calls come from TCRdb's annotation, not from the publication. The sample table records hundreds of thousands of distinct CDR3 sequences; around 16% of these occur just once. Clones ranked in the top ten supply less than 15% of the sample.

Trimming removed 7 bases from V and 0 bases from J, leaving 9 bases between the germline ends. The CDR3 runs 14 amino acids, cysteine and phenylalanine included. The retained sequence is limited to the CDR3, 42 bases, with the frame set at the first base. CDR1 MDHEN and CDR2 SYDVKM are derived from the germline V gene. Graves' hyperthyroidism was defined as stable when no progression to ophthalmopathy occurred over 18 months of follow-up. Hyperthyroidism patients were aged 18 to 65 years and newly diagnosed, with disease duration of less than 2 months. Exclusion was applied to patients with uncontrolled infections, other autoimmune diseases, pregnancy or lactation. Clinical symptoms, serum thyroxine and TRAb, thyroid ultrasound, and orbital computed tomography formed the basis for the diagnoses. Ficoll-Paque density gradient centrifugation was used to isolate PBMCs from 8.5 to 10 ml of fresh peripheral blood. Trizol reagent was used to extract total RNA, and RNA quality was then checked on an Agilent 2100 Bioanalyzer.

A note on this clonotype: Its recognized antigen is unknown. No per-base quality is available; no much larger clone lies one base away.

The specimen sequenced was blood. The chain is encoded by TRBV28 joined to TRBJ1-4; a confident D gene designation cannot be given. This receptor was obtained from a woman younger than 30 with Graves' hyperthyroidism. CDR3 reads: CASTSGATNEKLFF. The sequenced DNA: TGTGCCAGCACTTCGGGTGCAACTAATGAAAAACTGTTTTTT.